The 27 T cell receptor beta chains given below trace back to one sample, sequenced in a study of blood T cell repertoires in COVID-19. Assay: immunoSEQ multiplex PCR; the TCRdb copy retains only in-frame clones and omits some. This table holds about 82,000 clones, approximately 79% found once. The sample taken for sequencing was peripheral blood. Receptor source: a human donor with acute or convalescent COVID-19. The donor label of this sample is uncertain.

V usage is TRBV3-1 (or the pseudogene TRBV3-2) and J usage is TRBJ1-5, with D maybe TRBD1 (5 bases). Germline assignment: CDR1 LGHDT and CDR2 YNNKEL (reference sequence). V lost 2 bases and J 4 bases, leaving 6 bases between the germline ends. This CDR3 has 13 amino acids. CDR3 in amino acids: CASSQQGNQPQHF. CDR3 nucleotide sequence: TGTGCCAGCAGCCAACAGGGAAATCAGCCCCAGCATTTT.

The CDR3 nucleotides read TGTGCCAGCAGCCCACGGGTGAATCCGAACACCGGGGAGCTGTTTTTT. Translated, it gives CASSPRVNPNTGELFF. This sequence joins TRBV4-2 and TRBJ2-2, with no clear D. The V gene lost 4 bases and the J gene lost 0 bases, with 12 bases spanning the gap. Germline CDR1 is LGHNA and CDR2 is YNFKEQ. The CDR3 runs to 16 residues.

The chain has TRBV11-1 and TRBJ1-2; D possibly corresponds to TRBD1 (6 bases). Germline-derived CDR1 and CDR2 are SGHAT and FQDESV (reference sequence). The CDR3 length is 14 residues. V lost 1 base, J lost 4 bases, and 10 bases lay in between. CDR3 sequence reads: CASSLGTDFYGYTF. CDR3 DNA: TGTGCCAGCAGCTTAGGGACAGACTTCTATGGCTACACCTTC.

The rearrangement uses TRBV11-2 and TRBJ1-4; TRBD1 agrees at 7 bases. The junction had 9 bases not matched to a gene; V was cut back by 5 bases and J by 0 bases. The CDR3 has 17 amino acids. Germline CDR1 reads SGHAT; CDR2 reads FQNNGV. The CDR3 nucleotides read TGTGCCAGCAGCCCAGGGGGGCGCGGATCAACTAATGAAAAACTGTTTTTT. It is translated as CASSPGGRGSTNEKLFF. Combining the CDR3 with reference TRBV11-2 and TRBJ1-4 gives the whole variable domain EAGVAQSPRYKIIEKRQSVAFWCNPISGHATLYWYQQILGQGPKLLIQFQNNGVVDDSQLPKDRFSAERLKGVDSTLKIQPAKLEDSAVYLCASSPGGRGSTNEKLFFGSGTQLSVL.

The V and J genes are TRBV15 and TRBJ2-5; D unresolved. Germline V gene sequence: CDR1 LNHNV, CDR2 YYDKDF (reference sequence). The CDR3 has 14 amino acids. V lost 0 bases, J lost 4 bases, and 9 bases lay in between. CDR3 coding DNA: TGTGCCACCAGCAGAGATTTGAGTCGAGAGACCCAGTACTTC. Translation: CATSRDLSRETQYF.

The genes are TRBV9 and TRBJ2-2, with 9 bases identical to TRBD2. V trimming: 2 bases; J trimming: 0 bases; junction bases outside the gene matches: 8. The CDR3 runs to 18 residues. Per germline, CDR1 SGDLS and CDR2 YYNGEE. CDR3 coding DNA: TGTGCCAGCAGCGTTAGTCGACTAGCGGATCCGAACACCGGGGAGCTGTTTTTT. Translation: CASSVSRLADPNTGELFF.

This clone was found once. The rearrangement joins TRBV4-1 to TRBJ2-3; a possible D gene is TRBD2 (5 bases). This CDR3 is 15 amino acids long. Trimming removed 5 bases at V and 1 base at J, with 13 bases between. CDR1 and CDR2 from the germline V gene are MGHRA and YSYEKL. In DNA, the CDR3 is TGCGCCAGCAGCGTTAGGGAGTTCGGCACAGATACGCAGTATTTT. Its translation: CASSVREFGTDTQYF.

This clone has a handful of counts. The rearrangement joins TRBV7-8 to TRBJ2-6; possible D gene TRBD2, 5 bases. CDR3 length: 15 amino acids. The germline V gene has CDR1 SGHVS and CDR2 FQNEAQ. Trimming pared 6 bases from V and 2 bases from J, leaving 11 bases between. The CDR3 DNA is TGTGCCAGCAGATCCGCTAGCCCTGGGGCCAACGTCCTGACTTTC. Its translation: CASRSASPGANVLTF.

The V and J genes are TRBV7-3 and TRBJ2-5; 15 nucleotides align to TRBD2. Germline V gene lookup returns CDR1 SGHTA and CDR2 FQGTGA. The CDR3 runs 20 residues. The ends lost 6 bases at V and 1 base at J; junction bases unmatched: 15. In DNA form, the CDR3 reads TGTGCCAGCAGTTTCACCCCGGGACTAGCGGGAGGAGGGGCCCAAGAGACCCAGTACTTC. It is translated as CASSFTPGLAGGGAQETQYF.

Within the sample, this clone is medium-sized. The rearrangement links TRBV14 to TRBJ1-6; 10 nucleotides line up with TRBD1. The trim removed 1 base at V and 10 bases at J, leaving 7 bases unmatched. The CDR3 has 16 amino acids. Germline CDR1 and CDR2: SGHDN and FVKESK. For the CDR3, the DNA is TGTGCCAGCAGCCAAGGTTGGGACAGGGGAAGGTCACCCCTCCACTTT. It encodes CASSQGWDRGRSPLHF.

CDR3 sequence: CASSPRDFVRPQHF. Here the CDR3 DNA reads TGTGCCAGCAGCCCTCGGGACTTCGTCCGGCCCCAGCATTTT. The chain joins TRBV6-2 or TRBV6-3 to TRBJ1-5; weak D call: TRBD1 (5 bases). The CDR3 has 14 amino acids. The germline CDR1 and CDR2 sequences are MNHEY and SVGEGT. Trimming removed 6 bases at V and 9 bases at J, with 18 bases between.

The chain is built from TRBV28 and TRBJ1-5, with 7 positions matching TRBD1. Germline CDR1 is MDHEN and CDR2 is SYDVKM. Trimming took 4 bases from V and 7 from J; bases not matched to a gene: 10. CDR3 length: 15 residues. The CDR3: CASSSPDRAYQPQHF. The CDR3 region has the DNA TGTGCCAGCAGTTCCCCCGACAGGGCCTACCAGCCCCAGCATTTT.

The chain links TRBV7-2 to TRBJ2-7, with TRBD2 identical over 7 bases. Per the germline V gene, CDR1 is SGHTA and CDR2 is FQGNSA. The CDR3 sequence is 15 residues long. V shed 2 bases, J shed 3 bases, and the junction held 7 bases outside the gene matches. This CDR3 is CASSLSRGSYYEQYF. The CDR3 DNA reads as TGTGCCAGCAGCTTATCCCGCGGGAGTTACTACGAGCAGTACTTC. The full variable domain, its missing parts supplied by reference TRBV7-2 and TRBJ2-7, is GAGVSQSPSNKVTEKGKDVELRCDPISGHTALYWYRQSLGQGLEFLIYFQGNSAPDKSGLPSDRFSAERTGGSVSTLTIQRTQQEDSAVYLCASSLSRGSYYEQYFGPGTRLTVT.

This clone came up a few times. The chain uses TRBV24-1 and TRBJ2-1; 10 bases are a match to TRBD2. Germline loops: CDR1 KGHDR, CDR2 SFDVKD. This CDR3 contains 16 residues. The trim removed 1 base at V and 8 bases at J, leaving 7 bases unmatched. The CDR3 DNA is TGTGCCACCAGTGATTTCCGGCTAGCGGGAGTTTATGAGCAGTTCTTC. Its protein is CATSDFRLAGVYEQFF.

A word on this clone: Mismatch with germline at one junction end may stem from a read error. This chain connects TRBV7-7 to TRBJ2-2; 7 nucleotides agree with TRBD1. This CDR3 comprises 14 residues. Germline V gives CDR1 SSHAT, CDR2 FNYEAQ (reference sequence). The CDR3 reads CASSPQGVGGELFF. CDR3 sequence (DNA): TGTGCTAGCAGCCCCCAGGGGGTTGGCGGGGAGCTGTTTTTT.

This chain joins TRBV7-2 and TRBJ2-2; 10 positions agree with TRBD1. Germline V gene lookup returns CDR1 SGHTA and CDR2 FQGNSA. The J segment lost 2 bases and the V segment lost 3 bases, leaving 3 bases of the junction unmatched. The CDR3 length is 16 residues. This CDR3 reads CASSFGTGENTGELFF. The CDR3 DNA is TGTGCCAGCAGCTTCGGGACAGGGGAAAACACCGGGGAGCTGTTTTTT.

The DNA of the CDR3 is TGCGCCAGCAGCGTTGACATCCGCTCCTATAATTCACCCCTCCACTTT. This codes for CASSVDIRSYNSPLHF. The V gene is TRBV10-2, the J gene TRBJ1-6; unclear D gene. The CDR3 sequence is 16 residues long. The ends were cut back, 6 bases at V and 0 bases at J, with 12 bases in the middle. Per germline, CDR1 WSHSY and CDR2 SAAADI.

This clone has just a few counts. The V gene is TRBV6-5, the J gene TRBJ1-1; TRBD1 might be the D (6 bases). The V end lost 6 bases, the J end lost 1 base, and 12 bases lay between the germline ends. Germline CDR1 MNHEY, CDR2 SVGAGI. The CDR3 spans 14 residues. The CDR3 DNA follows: TGTGCCAGCAGCCTGGGGGCAGGGAACACTGAAGCTTTCTTT. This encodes CASSLGAGNTEAFF.

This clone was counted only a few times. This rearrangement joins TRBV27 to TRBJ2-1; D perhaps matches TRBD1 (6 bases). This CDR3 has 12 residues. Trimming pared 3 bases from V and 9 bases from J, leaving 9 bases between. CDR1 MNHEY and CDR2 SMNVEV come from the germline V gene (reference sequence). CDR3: CASSFVGGEQFF. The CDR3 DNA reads TGTGCCAGCAGTTTCGTAGGGGGTGAGCAGTTCTTC.

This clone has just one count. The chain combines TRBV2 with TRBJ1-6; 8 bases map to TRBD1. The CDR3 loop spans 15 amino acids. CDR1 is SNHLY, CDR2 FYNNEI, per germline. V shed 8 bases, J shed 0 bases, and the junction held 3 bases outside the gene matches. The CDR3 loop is CASRDRSSYNSPLHF. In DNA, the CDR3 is TGTGCCAGCCGGGACAGGTCCTCCTATAATTCACCCCTCCACTTT.

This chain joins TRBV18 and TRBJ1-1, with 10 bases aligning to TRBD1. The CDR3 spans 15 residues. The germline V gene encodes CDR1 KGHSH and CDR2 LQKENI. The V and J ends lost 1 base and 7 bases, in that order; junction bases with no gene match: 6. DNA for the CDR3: TGTGCCAGCTCACCACGTACCGGACAGGGGGATGAAGCTTTCTTT. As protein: CASSPRTGQGDEAFF.

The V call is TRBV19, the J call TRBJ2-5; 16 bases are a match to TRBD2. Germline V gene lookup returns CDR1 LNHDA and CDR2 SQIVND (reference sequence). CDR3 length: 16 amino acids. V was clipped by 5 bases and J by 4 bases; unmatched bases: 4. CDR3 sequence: CASSWGLAGGAETQYF. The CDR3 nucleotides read TGTGCCAGTAGTTGGGGACTAGCGGGGGGGGCAGAGACCCAGTACTTC.

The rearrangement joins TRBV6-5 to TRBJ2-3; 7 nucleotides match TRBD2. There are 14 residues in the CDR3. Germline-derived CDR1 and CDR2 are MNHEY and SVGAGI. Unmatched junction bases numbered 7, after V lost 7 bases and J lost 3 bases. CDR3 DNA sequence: TGTGCCAGCACGGAGCGGGGAGGGACAGATACGCAGTATTTT. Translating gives CASTERGGTDTQYF.

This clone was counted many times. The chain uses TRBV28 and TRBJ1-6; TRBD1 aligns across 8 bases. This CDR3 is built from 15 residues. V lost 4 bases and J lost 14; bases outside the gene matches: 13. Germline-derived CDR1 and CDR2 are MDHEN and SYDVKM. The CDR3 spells CASSSQGQAGLTLHF. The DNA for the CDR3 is TGTGCCAGCAGTTCCCAGGGACAGGCCGGGTTGACCCTCCACTTT.

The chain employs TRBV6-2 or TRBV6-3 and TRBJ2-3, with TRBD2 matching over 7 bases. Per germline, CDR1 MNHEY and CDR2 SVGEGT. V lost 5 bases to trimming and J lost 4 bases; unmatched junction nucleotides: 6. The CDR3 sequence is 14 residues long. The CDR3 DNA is TGTGCCAGCAGTCACCGGCGGGAGTCAGATACGCAGTATTTT. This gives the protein CASSHRRESDTQYF.

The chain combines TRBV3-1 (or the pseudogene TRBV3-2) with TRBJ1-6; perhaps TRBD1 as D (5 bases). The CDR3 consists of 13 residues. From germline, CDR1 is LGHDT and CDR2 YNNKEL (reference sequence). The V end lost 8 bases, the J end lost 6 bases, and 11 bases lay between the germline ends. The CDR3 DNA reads TGTGCCAGCGGCGGAAGGGGTAATTCACCCCTCCACTTT. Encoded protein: CASGGRGNSPLHF.

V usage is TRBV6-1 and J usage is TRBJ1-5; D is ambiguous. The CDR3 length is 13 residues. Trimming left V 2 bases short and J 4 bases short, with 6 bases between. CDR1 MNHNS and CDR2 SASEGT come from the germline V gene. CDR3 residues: CASSELFNQPQHF. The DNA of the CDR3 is TGTGCCAGCAGTGAACTTTTTAATCAGCCCCAGCATTTT.